One sample yielded the 18 T cell receptor beta chains listed below, sequenced in a study of blood T cell repertoires in COVID-19. Only in-frame clones appear in the TCRdb table, and some are missing; sequencing was by immunoSEQ multiplex PCR. This repertoire shows over 250,000 clones, 70% to 90% found once; its top ten account for approximately 10%. The source material was peripheral blood. The receptors come from a woman in her sixties or seventies with acute or convalescent COVID-19.

This clone came up once. The chain joins TRBV6-5 to TRBJ1-4; TRBD1 agrees at 7 bases. CDR1 MNHEY and CDR2 SVGAGI come from the germline V gene. V lost 10 bases, J lost 4 bases, and 6 bases stayed unmatched. CDR3 length equals 13 residues. CDR3 in DNA: TGTGCCATCGCGGGACAGAATAATGAAAAACTGTTTTTT. Its translation is CAIAGQNNEKLFF.

The J gene is TRBJ1-1, the V gene TRBV2; D gene ambiguous. Between the trimmed V and J ends, which lost 4 bases and 1 base, there was a span of 10 bases. Per germline, CDR1 SNHLY and CDR2 FYNNEI. CDR3 length equals 14 residues. The DNA of the CDR3 is TGTGCCAGCAGTGTTGGCGGTGCGAACACTGAAGCTTTCTTT. It encodes CASSVGGANTEAFF. The variable domain in full, with the rest retrieved from reference TRBV2 and TRBJ1-1, is EPEVTQTPSHQVTQMGQEVILRCVPISNHLYFYWYRQILGQKVEFLVSFYNNEISEKSEIFDDQFSVERPDGSNFTLKIRSTKLEDSAMYFCASSVGGANTEAFFGQGTRLTVV.

Of note for this clone: The same CDR3 is also encoded by other DNA sequences in this sample. The chain combines TRBV18 with TRBJ2-3, with 9 nucleotides matching TRBD2. V dropped 1 base and J dropped 1; count of bases not matched to a gene: 0. The germline V gene has CDR1 KGHSH and CDR2 LQKENI. The CDR3 has 15 amino acids. The CDR3 sequence: CASSPLAGGTDTQYF. The CDR3 DNA is TGTGCCAGCTCACCACTAGCGGGGGGCACAGATACGCAGTATTTT.

The chain links TRBV19 to TRBJ1-1; D is perhaps TRBD1 (5 bases). Germline V CDR1 and CDR2: LNHDA, SQIVND (reference sequence). Trimming pared 6 bases from V and 0 bases from J, leaving 11 bases between. This CDR3 contains 14 residues. Here the CDR3 DNA reads TGTGCCAGTAGAGGGGCAGCCCTGAACACTGAAGCTTTCTTT. Translating it yields CASRGAALNTEAFF. The full variable domain, with the rest looked up from reference TRBV19 and TRBJ1-1, is DGGITQSPKYLFRKEGQNVTLSCEQNLNHDAMYWYRQDPGQGLRLIYYSQIVNDFQKGDIAEGYSVSREKKESFPLTVTSAQKNPTAFYLCASRGAALNTEAFFGQGTRLTVV.

In its sample, this clone was seen once. This chain links TRBV5-1 with TRBJ2-1; D is possibly TRBD1 (6 bases). The CDR3 spans 13 residues. Deletions cut 0 bases from V and 6 bases from J, with 7 bases between. Germline loops: CDR1 SGHRS, CDR2 YFSETQ. The CDR3 spells CASSLEGVNEQFF. The CDR3 DNA sequence: TGCGCCAGCAGCTTGGAGGGGGTCAATGAGCAGTTCTTC.

To note about this clone: In the same sample, other DNA sequences code for this CDR3. The rearrangement uses TRBV3-1 (or the pseudogene TRBV3-2) and TRBJ1-1; D is unclear. Germline CDR1 reads LGHDT; CDR2 reads YNNKEL (reference sequence). Trimming stripped 4 bases from V and 1 base from J, with 7 bases between. The CDR3 contains 13 residues. As DNA, the CDR3 is TGTGCCAGCAGCCCCCGCGGGAACACTGAAGCTTTCTTT. It yields the protein CASSPRGNTEAFF.

This sequence joins TRBV20-1 and TRBJ2-7; D is perhaps TRBD1 (6 bases). Trimming pared 3 bases from V and 2 bases from J, leaving 14 bases between. In germline, CDR1 is DFQATT, CDR2 SNEGSKA (reference sequence). There are 14 residues in the CDR3. The CDR3 reads CSASRGQNPYEQYF. The CDR3 nucleotides read TGCAGTGCTAGTCGAGGACAGAATCCCTACGAGCAGTACTTC.

V is TRBV6-5 and J is TRBJ2-1; perhaps TRBD2 as D (5 bases). Germline V lookup: CDR1 MNHEY, CDR2 SVGAGI. Trimming cost V 3 bases and J 9 bases, with 6 bases left between them. The CDR3 has 11 residues. CDR3 in amino acids: CASSYRGEQFF. The CDR3 nucleotides are TGTGCCAGCAGTTATCGGGGTGAGCAGTTCTTC.

The rearrangement joins TRBV15 to TRBJ1-5; D unclear. The CDR3 length is 15 residues. Germline assignment: CDR1 LNHNV and CDR2 YYDKDF (reference sequence). The ends were cut back, 0 bases at V and 2 bases at J, with 8 bases in the middle. CDR3 in DNA: TGTGCCACCAGCAGAGATCTTACACGCAATCAGCCCCAGCATTTT. Amino acids: CATSRDLTRNQPQHF.

The CDR3 sequence: CASSAHRDYSGNTIYF. For the CDR3, the DNA is TGTGCCAGTAGTGCCCACAGGGACTACTCTGGAAACACCATATATTTT. This chain uses TRBV19 with TRBJ1-3, with a tentative D call TRBD1 (6 bases). This CDR3 has 16 residues. Trimming took off 5 bases at V and 0 bases at J, with 14 bases between the two ends. Germline CDR1 and CDR2: LNHDA and SQIVND (reference sequence).

This rearrangement joins TRBV5-5 to TRBJ2-4, with D uncertain. This CDR3 has 14 amino acids. V lost 4 bases to trimming and J lost 8 bases, with 16 bases between them. Germline assignment: CDR1 SGHKS and CDR2 YYEKEE (reference sequence). CDR3 residues: CASSLTLVRDIQYF. The CDR3 bases are TGTGCCAGCAGCCTGACTTTGGTCAGAGACATTCAGTACTTC.

This clone has only a few counts. The DNA of the CDR3 is TGTGCCAGCAGCGCCCGGACAGCCCATGTAGCTTTCTTT. Its translation is CASSARTAHVAFF. This rearrangement joins TRBV7-9 to TRBJ1-1, with TRBD1 as a possible D gene (6 bases). The germline V gene encodes CDR1 SEHNR and CDR2 FQNEAQ (reference sequence). The CDR3 is made up of 13 amino acids. The V end lost 5 bases, the J end lost 10 bases, and 17 bases lay between the germline ends.

The chain carries TRBV10-3 and TRBJ2-3, with 7 nucleotides matching TRBD1. The CDR3 consists of 15 residues. V shed 6 bases, J shed 4 bases, and the junction held 10 bases outside the gene matches. Germline values: CDR1 ENHRY, CDR2 SYGVKD. CDR3 coding DNA: TGTGCCATCAGAGGGGGCCAAGGGGACGCAGATACGCAGTATTTT. Translating it yields CAIRGGQGDADTQYF.

J is TRBJ1-5 and V is TRBV16, with D maybe TRBD1 (5 bases). V dropped 6 bases and J dropped 9 bases, with 18 bases sitting between them. This CDR3 spans 14 amino acids. Germline values: CDR1 KGHSY, CDR2 FQNENV. CDR3 nucleotides: TGTGCCAGCAGTCCGGACCCCCAAAGGGGGCCCCAGCATTTT. Translating gives CASSPDPQRGPQHF.

Written as DNA, the CDR3 is TGCGCCAGCAGACCCAGCGGGGGGCGTACCGGGGAGCTGTTTTTT. This codes for CASRPSGGRTGELFF. The chain links TRBV4-1 to TRBJ2-2, with 9 positions matching TRBD2. The CDR3 is 15 amino acids. J lost 5 bases, V lost 6 bases, and 7 bases had no gene match. Germline loops: CDR1 MGHRA, CDR2 YSYEKL.

This clone was observed a single time. The CDR3 DNA follows: TGCGCCATCGGGACTAGCGGGGGGAGGAATGAGCAGTTCTTC. It encodes CAIGTSGGRNEQFF. The chain combines TRBV5-1 with TRBJ2-1, with 15 bases that match TRBD2. CDR1 is SGHRS and CDR2 is YFSETQ in the germline V gene. The CDR3 extends over 14 amino acids. V lost 9 bases and J lost 7; bases outside the gene matches: 5.

The sample holds many counts of this clone. The chain carries TRBV7-3 and TRBJ1-2; D possibly corresponds to TRBD1 (6 bases). The CDR3 has 13 amino acids. V was shortened by 5 bases and J by 6 bases, with 13 bases between the two germline ends. Germline V gene sequence: CDR1 SGHTA, CDR2 FQGTGA. CDR3: CASSGPQGDGYTF. In nucleotides, the CDR3 is TGTGCCAGCAGCGGCCCACAGGGCGATGGCTACACCTTC.

The chain is built from TRBV5-5 and TRBJ2-3; TRBD1 agrees at 10 bases. CDR1 and CDR2 (germline): SGHKS, YYEKEE (reference sequence). CDR3 length equals 18 residues. With 3 bases clipped from V and 5 bases from J, the junction kept 15 bases outside the gene matches. This CDR3 reads CASSSAGEGQGSLDTQYF. In DNA form, the CDR3 reads TGTGCCAGCAGCTCTGCCGGGGAGGGACAGGGGTCCCTAGATACGCAGTATTTT.